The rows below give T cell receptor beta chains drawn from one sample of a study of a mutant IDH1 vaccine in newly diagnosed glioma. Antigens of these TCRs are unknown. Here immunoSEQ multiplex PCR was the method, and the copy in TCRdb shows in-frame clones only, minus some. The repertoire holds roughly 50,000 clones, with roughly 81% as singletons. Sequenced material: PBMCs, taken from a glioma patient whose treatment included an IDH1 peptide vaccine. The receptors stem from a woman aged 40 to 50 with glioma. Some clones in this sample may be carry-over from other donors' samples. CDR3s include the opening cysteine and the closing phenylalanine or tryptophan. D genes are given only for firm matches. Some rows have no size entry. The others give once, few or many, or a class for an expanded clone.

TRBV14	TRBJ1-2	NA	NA	CASSQEKQGDTF	TGTGCCAGCAGCCAAGAAAAACAGGGAGACACCTTC
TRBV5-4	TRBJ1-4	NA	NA	CASSLARGVDEKLFF	TGTGCCAGCAGCTTGGCCCGAGGGGTCGACGAAAAACTGTTTTTT
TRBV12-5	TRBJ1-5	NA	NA	CASGLSVNQPQHF	TGTGCTAGTGGTTTGTCGGTAAATCAGCCCCAGCATTTT
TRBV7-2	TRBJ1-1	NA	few	CASSSQRGGERTEAFF	TGTGCCAGCAGCTCCCAAAGAGGGGGGGAGAGGACTGAAGCTTTCTTT
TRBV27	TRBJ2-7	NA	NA	CASRPSGTKLYEQYF	TGTGCCAGTCGACCTTCCGGGACCAAACTCTACGAGCAGTACTTC
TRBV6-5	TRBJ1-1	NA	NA	CASRYGREHEAFF	TGTGCCAGCAGATACGGACGGGAGCATGAAGCTTTCTTT
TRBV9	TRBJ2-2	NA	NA	CASNTGRGNTGELFF	TGTGCCAGCAACACGGGGCGGGGAAACACCGGGGAGCTGTTTTTT
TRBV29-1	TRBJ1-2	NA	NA	CSVDRVSGYGYTF	TGCAGCGTTGACAGGGTTTCGGGATATGGCTACACCTTC
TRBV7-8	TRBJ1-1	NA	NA	CASRVGPEAFF	TGTGCCAGTCGGGTTGGGCCTGAAGCTTTCTTT
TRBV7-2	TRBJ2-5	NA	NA	CASSLVTGETQYF	TGTGCCAGCAGCTTAGTTACGGGGGAGACCCAGTACTTC
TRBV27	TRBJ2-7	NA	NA	CASSLAGGRQYF	TGTGCCAGCAGCCTTGCCGGGGGTAGGCAGTACTTC
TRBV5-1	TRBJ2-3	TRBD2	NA	CASSLDTLLAGDPSTDTQYF	TGCGCCAGCAGCTTGGATACATTGTTAGCGGGGGACCCCAGCACAGATACGCAGTATTTT
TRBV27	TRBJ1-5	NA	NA	CASSSDGSNQPQHF	TGTGCCAGCAGTTCCGACGGAAGCAATCAGCCCCAGCATTTT
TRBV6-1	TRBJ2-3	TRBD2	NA	CASNPLAGWQYF	TGTGCCAGCAACCCACTAGCGGGGTGGCAGTATTTT
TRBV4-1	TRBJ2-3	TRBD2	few	CASSQSGSAGADTQYF	TGCGCCAGCAGCCAGAGCGGGAGCGCCGGGGCAGATACGCAGTATTTT
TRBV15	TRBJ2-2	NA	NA	CATSSRTAANTGELFF	TGTGCCACCAGCTCCCGGACAGCGGCGAACACCGGGGAGCTGTTTTTT
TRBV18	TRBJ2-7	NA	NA	CASSLQEQYF	TGTGCCAGCTCACTCCAAGAGCAGTACTTC
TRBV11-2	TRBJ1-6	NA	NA	CASSSPAGEGVRSLHF	TGTGCCAGCAGCTCACCCGCGGGGGAGGGCGTTAGGTCCCTCCACTTT
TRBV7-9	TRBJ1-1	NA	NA	CASSQGMGRTEAFF	TGTGCCAGCAGCCAGGGAATGGGGAGGACTGAAGCTTTCTTT
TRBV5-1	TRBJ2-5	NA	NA	CASSLGRSAGQETQYF	TGCGCCAGCAGCTTGGGGAGGTCGGCAGGCCAAGAGACCCAGTACTTC
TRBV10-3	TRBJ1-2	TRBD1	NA	CANKGQGKDGYTF	TGTGCCAACAAGGGACAGGGGAAAGATGGCTACACCTTC
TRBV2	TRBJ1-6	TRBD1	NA	CASSHQTGGSSYNSPLHF	TGTGCCAGCAGCCATCAGACAGGGGGAAGCTCCTATAATTCACCCCTCCACTTT
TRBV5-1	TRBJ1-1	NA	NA	CASSLAGFDAEAFF	TGCGCCAGCAGCTTGGCAGGCTTTGACGCTGAAGCTTTCTTT
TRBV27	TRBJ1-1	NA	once	CASRPSLRQVPYMNTEAFF	TGTGCCAGCAGACCTTCTCTCCGACAGGTTCCTTACATGAACACTGAAGCTTTCTTT
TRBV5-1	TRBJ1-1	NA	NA	CASSAPTSNTEAFF	TGCGCCAGCAGCGCTCCGACATCGAACACTGAAGCTTTCTTT
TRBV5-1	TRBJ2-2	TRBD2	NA	CASSLPGSGGLGELFF	TGCGCCAGCAGCTTACCTGGATCGGGGGGGCTCGGGGAGCTGTTTTTT
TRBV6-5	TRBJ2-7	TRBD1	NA	CASSAQGYEQYF	TGTGCCAGCAGTGCACAGGGGTACGAGCAGTACTTC
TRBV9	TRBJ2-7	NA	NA	CASSVGFIQSYEQYF	TGTGCCAGCAGCGTAGGGTTCATCCAATCCTACGAGCAGTACTTC
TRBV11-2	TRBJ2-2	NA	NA	CASSLSRRPNTGELFF	TGTGCCAGCAGCTTGTCTCGCCGGCCGAACACCGGGGAGCTGTTTTTT
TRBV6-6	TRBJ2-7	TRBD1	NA	CASSFSGTGVREQYF	TGTGCCAGCAGTTTCTCCGGGACAGGGGTTCGTGAGCAGTACTTC
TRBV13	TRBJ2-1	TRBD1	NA	CASSPGQGANEQFF	TGTGCCAGCAGCCCTGGACAGGGGGCGAATGAGCAGTTCTTC
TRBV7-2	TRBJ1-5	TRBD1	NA	CASSYGTGYNQPQHF	TGTGCCAGCAGCTATGGGACAGGGTACAATCAGCCCCAGCATTTT
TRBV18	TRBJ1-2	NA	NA	CASSRGRANGYTF	TGTGCCAGCTCACGGGGTAGGGCGAATGGCTACACCTTC
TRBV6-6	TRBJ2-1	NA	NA	CASTRPPGDEQFF	TGTGCCAGCACTAGGCCCCCTGGGGATGAGCAGTTCTTC
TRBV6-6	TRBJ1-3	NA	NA	CASSLSPYSGNTIYF	TGTGCCAGCAGTTTAAGTCCTTACTCTGGAAACACCATATATTTT
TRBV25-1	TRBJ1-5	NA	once	CASPKSNLGQPQHF	TGTGCCAGCCCCAAGTCGAATCTGGGTCAGCCCCAGCATTTT
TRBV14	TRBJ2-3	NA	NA	CASSQDSRGTQYF	TGTGCCAGCAGCCAAGATAGTCGGGGTACGCAGTATTTT
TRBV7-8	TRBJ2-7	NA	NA	CASSLPGDYEQYF	TGTGCCAGCAGCTTACCGGGAGACTACGAGCAGTACTTC
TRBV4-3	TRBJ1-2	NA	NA	CASSHDLEGALSSNYGYTF	TGCGCCAGCAGCCATGATCTAGAGGGTGCCCTTTCCTCTAACTATGGCTACACCTTC
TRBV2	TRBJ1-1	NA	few	CASSVQALGAMNTEAFF	TGTGCCAGCAGTGTACAGGCCCTAGGGGCCATGAACACTGAAGCTTTCTTT
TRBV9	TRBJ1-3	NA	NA	CASSVIGGSGNTIYF	TGTGCCAGCAGCGTAATAGGAGGGTCTGGAAACACCATATATTTT
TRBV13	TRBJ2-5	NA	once	CASSLLGFGQETQYF	TGTGCCAGCAGCTTACTGGGGTTCGGCCAAGAGACCCAGTACTTC
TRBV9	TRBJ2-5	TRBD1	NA	CASSVGTGQETQYF	TGTGCCAGCAGCGTAGGGACAGGGCAAGAGACCCAGTACTTC
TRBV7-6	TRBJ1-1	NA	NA	CASSVTGTNTEAFF	TGTGCCAGCAGCGTAACCGGGACGAACACTGAAGCTTTCTTT
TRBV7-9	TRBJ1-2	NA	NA	CASSFRGRGYTF	TGTGCCAGCAGCTTTAGGGGGAGGGGCTACACCTTC
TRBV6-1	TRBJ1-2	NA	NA	CASGHPGSYTF	TGTGCCAGCGGACACCCAGGGAGCTACACCTTC
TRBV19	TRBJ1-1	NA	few	CASSIGQGSTEAFF	TGTGCCAGTAGTATAGGGCAAGGGAGCACTGAAGCTTTCTTT
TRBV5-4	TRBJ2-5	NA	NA	CASSLWRIPPETQYF	TGTGCCAGCAGCTTGTGGCGCATTCCACCAGAGACCCAGTACTTC
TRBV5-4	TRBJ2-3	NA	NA	CASSPLPSTDTQYF	TGTGCCAGCAGCCCATTGCCCAGCACAGATACGCAGTATTTT
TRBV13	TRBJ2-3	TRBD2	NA	CASDRAGGLTDTQYF	TGTGCCAGCGACAGAGCGGGGGGGCTCACAGATACGCAGTATTTT
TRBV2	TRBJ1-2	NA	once	CASSELARANYGYTF	TGTGCCAGCAGTGAACTGGCCAGAGCTAACTATGGCTACACCTTC
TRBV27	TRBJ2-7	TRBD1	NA	CASSSRTGEAYEQYF	TGTGCCAGCAGTTCGCGGACAGGGGAAGCCTACGAGCAGTACTTC
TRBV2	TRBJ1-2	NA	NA	CASTEDSGPYGYTF	TGTGCCAGCACCGAAGACAGCGGGCCCTATGGCTACACCTTC
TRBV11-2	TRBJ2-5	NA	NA	CASSSGVPQETQYF	TGTGCCAGCAGCTCAGGGGTTCCGCAAGAGACCCAGTACTTC
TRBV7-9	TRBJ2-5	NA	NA	CASSLVNWAGGETQYF	TGTGCCAGCAGCTTAGTTAATTGGGCAGGCGGAGAGACCCAGTACTTC